A single sample gave rise to the 7 T cell receptor beta chains below, sequenced in a study of blood T cell repertoires in COVID-19. The protocol was immunoSEQ multiplex PCR, while the TCRdb copy is restricted to in-frame clones and leaves out a portion. The repertoire includes some 150,000 clones, approximately 83% of them detected once, and 8% sits in the top ten. Sequencing was performed on peripheral blood. These receptors all stem from a woman aged 55-69 years with COVID-19, enrolled during active disease.

The CDR3 nucleotides read TGCGCCAGCAGCGGCGGCCGCGGAAGCGGCTACACCTTC. Encoded protein: CASSGGRGSGYTF. The rearrangement uses TRBV5-1 and TRBJ1-2; D not resolved. The V gene lost 4 bases and the J gene lost 8 bases, with 15 bases spanning the gap. The CDR3 loop spans 13 amino acids. The germline CDR1 and CDR2 sequences are SGHRS and YFSETQ.

In this sample, this clone turned up a few times. This chain joins TRBV6-6 and TRBJ2-1, with 10 bases that match TRBD2. V trimming: 4 bases; J trimming: 3 bases; junction bases outside the gene matches: 6. Germline-derived CDR1 and CDR2 are MNHNY and SVGAGI (reference sequence). CDR3 length equals 16 residues. The chain's CDR3 is CASSSSSSGGYNEQFF. The CDR3 DNA reads as TGTGCCAGCAGTTCCTCTTCTAGCGGGGGCTACAATGAGCAGTTCTTC.

This chain connects TRBV3-1 (or the pseudogene TRBV3-2) to TRBJ2-5; D call uncertain. Trimming cost V 4 bases and J 2 bases, with 2 bases left between them. Germline V gene data show CDR1 as LGHDT and CDR2 as YNNKEL (reference sequence). This CDR3 has 11 amino acids. CDR3 DNA sequence: TGTGCCAGCAGCCTACAAGAGACCCAGTACTTC. This codes for CASSLQETQYF.

The V gene is TRBV5-5, the J gene TRBJ2-3, with TRBD2 as a possible D gene (6 bases). CDR3 length: 14 amino acids. CDR1 SGHKS and CDR2 YYEKEE come from the germline V gene (reference sequence). V lost 1 base and J 6 bases, leaving 12 bases between the germline ends. The CDR3 sequence: CASSLSRGRDTQYF. CDR3 DNA: TGTGCCAGCAGCTTGTCACGGGGGAGGGATACGCAGTATTTT.

The chain employs TRBV27 and TRBJ1-5; D gene ambiguous. Germline V gene lookup returns CDR1 MNHEY and CDR2 SMNVEV (reference sequence). The germline V and J ends were trimmed by 3 bases and 0 bases, with 9 bases remaining between them. The CDR3 sequence is 15 residues long. Written as DNA, the CDR3 is TGTGCCAGCAGTTTGTCAGCGTATAGCAATCAGCCCCAGCATTTT. This translates into CASSLSAYSNQPQHF.

The rearrangement links TRBV6-5 to TRBJ1-2; D is undetermined. Germline values: CDR1 MNHEY, CDR2 SVGAGI. This CDR3 is built from 13 residues. V lost 2 bases to trimming and J lost 2 bases, with 6 bases between them. CDR3 region: CASSYDINYGYTF. The CDR3 coding sequence is TGTGCCAGCAGTTACGACATCAACTATGGCTACACCTTC.

This clone was seen a single time. This sequence joins TRBV9 and TRBJ2-1; possible D gene TRBD1, 5 bases. Per the germline V gene, CDR1 is SGDLS and CDR2 is YYNGEE. This CDR3 is 15 amino acids long. Trimming shortened V by 0 bases and J by 3 bases, and 10 bases separated the two germline ends. The DNA of the CDR3 is TGTGCCAGCAGCGTAGGACAGATACACTACAATGAGCAGTTCTTC. This codes for CASSVGQIHYNEQFF.